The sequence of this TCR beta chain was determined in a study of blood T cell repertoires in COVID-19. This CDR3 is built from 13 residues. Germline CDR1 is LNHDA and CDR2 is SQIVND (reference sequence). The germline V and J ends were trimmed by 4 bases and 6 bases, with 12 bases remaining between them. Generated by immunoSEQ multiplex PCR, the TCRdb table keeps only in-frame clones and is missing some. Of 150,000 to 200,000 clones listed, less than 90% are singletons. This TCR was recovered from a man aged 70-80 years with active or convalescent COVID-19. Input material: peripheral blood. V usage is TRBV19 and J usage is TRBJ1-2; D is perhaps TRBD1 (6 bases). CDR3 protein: CASSTQGLDGYTF. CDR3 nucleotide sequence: TGTGCCAGTAGTACCCAGGGGCTTGATGGCTACACCTTC.